This note documents a single TCR beta chain sequence. The specificity of this receptor is unknown. No base qualities exist here, and no much larger clone lies one base off it. The immunoSEQ Assay, a bias-controlled multiplex PCR, was used to amplify TCRbeta CDR3 regions from genomic DNA. In the authors' own workflow: Within the assay, amplification of reference gene primers was used to estimate how many nucleated cells each sample contained. Sequence reads were collapsed and filtered to measure the absolute abundance of every unique TCRbeta CDR3 rearrangement. For each sample, productive Simpson clonality was calculated by taking the square root of Simpson's diversity index across productive rearrangements. The clones in this table, taken by TCRdb from immuneACCESS, are in-frame only. Not every clone is retained; where verified, under half of the shortfall comes from an unresolved V gene, and the cause of the rest is unknown. V and J calls and clone size are copied from that table; D and trimming were computed from the DNA. This sample has 130,000 to 150,000 clones in its table, and about four fifths of those were observed once. Together, the top ten hold approximately 8.4% of the sample.

Participants in the prospective study were enrolled through a virtual design, were aged about 18 to 90 years, and lived in some 24 United States geographic areas. Cohort assignment in the prospective study relied on participant-reported clinical history from a screening survey and a study questionnaire. For ImmuneRACE Cohort 3, a participant was defined as recovered based on two consecutive negative NP/OP PCR tests, clearance by a healthcare professional, or resolution of symptoms. In the prospective study, whole blood, serum and a nasopharyngeal or oropharyngeal swab were collected from each participant by mobile phlebotomists. Participants in the prospective study had the option to provide additional blood draws and questionnaires over an approximately 2-month period. Prospective study blood samples were shipped either frozen or at room temperature before DNA extraction. This specimen comes from a study of blood T cell repertoires in COVID-19 (dated by TCRdb to the early 2020s). Study-wide context: Samples from collaborators originated in the United States, Italy and Spain and spanned both the acute and convalescent phases of COVID-19. The material from the prospective study consisted of cDNA or gDNA derived from T cells, B-cell-depleted T cells, or PBMCs. Deeply sampled blood TCRbeta repertoires from subjects exposed to, actively infected with, or recovered from COVID-19 were included in the dataset. The repertoires were released in a freely available public database meant as a resource for research on the immune response to SARS-CoV-2. Samples came from the ongoing ImmuneRACE study (first 160 participants) plus 1,254 subjects from 6 global collaborators. Sample metadata almost always included a de-identified subject ID, COVID-19 status, age in years and sex. Where HLA class I and class II types were available, the types were taken from metadata supplied by the sample provider, not from assay-based typing.

CDR1 and CDR2 are read off the germline V gene (reference sequence) as MNHEY and SMNVEV. Including the terminal cysteine and phenylalanine, the CDR3 comprises 14 residues. Only the CDR3 DNA stays, 42 bases, in frame from base 1. The V end loses 6 bases and the J end loses 5 bases, and a stretch of 13 bases separates them. Study-level results and caveats: How much clinical and demographic metadata was included differed by source and by participant, and the metadata was provided uncurated.

The specimen was PBMCs or T cells enriched from blood (not recorded which). The chain joins TRBV27 to TRBJ1-4, and TRBD1 may be the D gene, going by 6 matching bases. This receptor was taken from a man over 45 who had recovered from COVID-19. The encoded CDR3 is CASRKQGPNEKLFF. The DNA sequence is as follows: TGTGCCAGCAGAAAACAGGGACCAAATGAAAAACTGTTTTTT.